This T cell receptor beta chain is from a study of shared clonotypes between healthy human individuals. HIV-negative, healthy adults without recent acute infections or vaccinations were the donors. Roughly 30,000 T cell genomes, or about 0.3 ug DNA, went into replicate PCRs of unsorted PBMC. The team ran DNA from unsorted PBMCs on ten immunoSEQ deep assay plates for sequencing. Method: immunoSEQ multiplex PCR; TCRdb's copy keeps in-frame clones and lacks some. The repertoire holds around 500,000 clones, with about 76% as singletons. CDR3 size: 14 residues. Trimming pared 4 bases from V and 6 bases from J, leaving 16 bases between. The V gene's germline CDR1 is LNHDA and CDR2 SQIVND (reference sequence).

Source material: PBMCs. The genes are TRBV19 and TRBJ2-7; possibly TRBD2 for D (5 bases). This TCR came from a middle-aged woman in good health. Some clones in this sample may be carry-over from other donors' samples. Written as DNA, the CDR3 is TGTGCCAGTAGTAACAGAGGGCCCCCCGCCGAGCAGTACTTC. Translated: CASSNRGPPAEQYF.